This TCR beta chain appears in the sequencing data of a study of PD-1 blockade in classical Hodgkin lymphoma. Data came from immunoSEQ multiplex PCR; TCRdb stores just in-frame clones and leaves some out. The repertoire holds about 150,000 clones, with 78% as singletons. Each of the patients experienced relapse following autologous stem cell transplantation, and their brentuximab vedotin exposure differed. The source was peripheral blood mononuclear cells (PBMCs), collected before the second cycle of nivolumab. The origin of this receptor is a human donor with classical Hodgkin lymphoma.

CDR3 region: CASSSVWYNEQFF. In nucleotides, the CDR3 is TGTGCCAGCAGCTCGGTGTGGTACAATGAGCAGTTCTTC. The chain employs TRBV7-9 and TRBJ2-1, with D unresolved. The germline V gene has CDR1 SEHNR and CDR2 FQNEAQ (reference sequence). V was pared by 4 bases and J by 4 bases, with 8 bases between. This CDR3 has 13 residues.